The 11 T cell receptor beta chains listed next were all sequenced from one sample in a study of blood T cell repertoires in COVID-19. Repertoires were generated with immunoSEQ multiplex PCR, while TCRdb's copy carries only in-frame clones and drops some. The sample shows hundreds of thousands of clones, about 91% of them seen only once. Sequenced material: peripheral blood. These receptors originate from a woman aged 25 to 39 with COVID-19, enrolled during active disease.

The chain employs TRBV29-1 and TRBJ2-7; the match to TRBD1 covers 9 bases. The germline V gene has CDR1 SQVTM and CDR2 ANQGSEA. J was trimmed by 9 bases and V by 0 bases; bases with no gene match: 0. The CDR3 runs to 11 residues. The CDR3 DNA follows: TGCAGCGTTGAAGAGACAGGGGGGCAGTACTTC. It codes for CSVEETGGQYF.

The chain has TRBV5-1 and TRBJ1-2; 11 nucleotides match TRBD1. The CDR3 length is 16 residues. Germline V CDR1 and CDR2: SGHRS, YFSETQ. The V gene end was trimmed by 4 bases and the J gene end by 7 bases; junction bases not matched to a gene: 12. The CDR3 DNA is TGCGCCAGCAGCCCCGGACAGGGGGCGCGCTCGATTGGCTACACCTTC. Translation: CASSPGQGARSIGYTF.

The gene calls are TRBV14 and TRBJ2-2; D is unclear. CDR3 length equals 14 residues. Germline lookup yields CDR1 SGHDN and CDR2 FVKESK. V was pared by 4 bases and J by 0 bases, with 6 bases between. In DNA, the CDR3 is TGTGCCAGCAGCCCTATTACGAACACCGGGGAGCTGTTTTTT. Its translation: CASSPITNTGELFF.

The V call is TRBV10-1, the J call TRBJ2-1, with a weak D call TRBD1 (6 bases). Germline loops: CDR1 WNHNN, CDR2 SYGVQD (reference sequence). V was clipped by 0 bases and J by 12 bases, with 12 bases between them. The length of the CDR3 is 13 residues. The CDR3 loop reads CASSESGDRSQFF. The CDR3 DNA reads TGCGCCAGCAGTGAGTCAGGAGACAGGTCGCAGTTCTTC.

The rearrangement uses TRBV18 and TRBJ2-3, with D possibly TRBD1 on 6 matching bases. V gave up 6 bases and J gave up 2 bases, with 15 bases separating them. The CDR3 loop spans 15 amino acids. Germline CDR1 and CDR2: KGHSH and LQKENI. The CDR3 coding sequence is TGTGCCAGCTCCCGACAGGACCCCGTCACAGATACGCAGTATTTT. This translates into CASSRQDPVTDTQYF.

The genes are TRBV19 and TRBJ1-5; 9 bases are shared with TRBD1. CDR1 and CDR2 from the germline V gene are LNHDA and SQIVND (reference sequence). This CDR3 is built from 16 residues. V lost 5 bases and J lost 7; bases outside the gene matches: 12. The CDR3 nucleotides are TGTGCCAGTAGTGCCCGGTTACAGGGGGCAGGACAGCCCCAGCATTTT. This gives the protein CASSARLQGAGQPQHF.

This rearrangement joins TRBV6-2 or TRBV6-3 to TRBJ1-5, with D maybe TRBD1 (6 bases). This CDR3 comprises 17 residues. The germline V gene encodes CDR1 MNHEY and CDR2 SVGEGT. Trimming removed 5 bases at V and 7 bases at J, with 24 bases between. CDR3 DNA: TGTGCCAGCAGTCCCTTACCGGGACACAATGGACGGCAGCCCCAGCATTTT. It encodes CASSPLPGHNGRQPQHF.

The J gene is TRBJ2-1, the V gene TRBV4-1; D gene ambiguous. The V end was cut by 0 bases, the J end by 0 bases, with 6 bases between. Germline V gene lookup returns CDR1 MGHRA and CDR2 YSYEKL. The CDR3 is 15 residues long. In nucleotides, the CDR3 is TGCGCCAGCAGCCAAGAAATAGACTCCTACAATGAGCAGTTCTTC. It codes for CASSQEIDSYNEQFF.

This clone was counted a single time. The rearrangement links TRBV21-1 to TRBJ2-4; TRBD2, as called in the table, went unchecked against the DNA. TRBV21-1 constitutes a pseudogene. The CDR3 spans 24 residues. CDR3 in amino acids: CASSKCERRHYSSPRSLAKNIQYF. The CDR3, as DNA: TGTGCCAGCAGCAAATGCGAGCGGAGACACTACTCCTCTCCGCGATCACTAGCCAAAAACATTCAGTACTTC.

The CDR3 sequence: CASSSSDRGSEAFF. The CDR3 coding sequence is TGTGCCAGCAGCTCCTCGGACAGGGGGTCTGAAGCTTTCTTT. The chain recombines TRBV7-9 with TRBJ1-1; 10 bases line up with TRBD1. There are 14 residues in the CDR3. Germline-derived CDR1 and CDR2 are SEHNR and FQNEAQ (reference sequence). The V gene end was trimmed by 4 bases and the J gene end by 6 bases; junction bases not matched to a gene: 5.

V and J are TRBV11-3 and TRBJ2-2; no firm D call. The CDR3 consists of 16 residues. CDR1 is SGHNT, CDR2 YENEEA, per germline. V gave up 5 bases and J gave up 0 bases, with 13 bases separating them. The chain's CDR3 is CASSPQDQANTGELFF. CDR3 DNA sequence: TGTGCCAGCAGCCCCCAAGACCAGGCGAACACCGGGGAGCTGTTTTTT.